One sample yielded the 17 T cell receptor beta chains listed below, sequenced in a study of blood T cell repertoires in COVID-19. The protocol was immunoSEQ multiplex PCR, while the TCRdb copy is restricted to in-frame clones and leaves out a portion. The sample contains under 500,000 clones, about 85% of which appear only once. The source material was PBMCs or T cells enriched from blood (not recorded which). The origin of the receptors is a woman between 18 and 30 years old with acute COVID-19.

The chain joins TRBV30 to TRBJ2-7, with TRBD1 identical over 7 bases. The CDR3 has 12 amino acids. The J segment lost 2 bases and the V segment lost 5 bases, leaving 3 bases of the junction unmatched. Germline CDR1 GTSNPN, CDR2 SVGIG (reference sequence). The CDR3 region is CAWGRGTYEQYF. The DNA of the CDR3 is TGTGCCTGGGGCAGGGGGACCTACGAGCAGTACTTC.

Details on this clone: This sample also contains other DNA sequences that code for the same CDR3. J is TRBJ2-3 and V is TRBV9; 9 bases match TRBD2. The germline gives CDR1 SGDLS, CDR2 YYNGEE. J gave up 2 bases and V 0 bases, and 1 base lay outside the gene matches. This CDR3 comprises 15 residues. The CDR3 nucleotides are TGTGCCAGCAGCGTAGGGGGACTAGCCACAGATACGCAGTATTTT. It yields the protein CASSVGGLATDTQYF.

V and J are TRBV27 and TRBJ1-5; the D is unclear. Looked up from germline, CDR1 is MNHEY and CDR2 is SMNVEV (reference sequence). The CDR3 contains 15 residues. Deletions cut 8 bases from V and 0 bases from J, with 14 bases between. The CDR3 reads CASSDTVYSNQPQHF. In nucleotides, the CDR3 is TGTGCCAGCTCAGACACAGTCTATAGCAATCAGCCCCAGCATTTT.

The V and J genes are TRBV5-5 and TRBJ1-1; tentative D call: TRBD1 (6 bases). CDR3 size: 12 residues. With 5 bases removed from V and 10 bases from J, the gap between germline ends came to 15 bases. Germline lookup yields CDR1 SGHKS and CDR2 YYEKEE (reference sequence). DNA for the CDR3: TGTGCCAGCAGTACACGTGGCAGGGGAGCTTTCTTT. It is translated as CASSTRGRGAFF.

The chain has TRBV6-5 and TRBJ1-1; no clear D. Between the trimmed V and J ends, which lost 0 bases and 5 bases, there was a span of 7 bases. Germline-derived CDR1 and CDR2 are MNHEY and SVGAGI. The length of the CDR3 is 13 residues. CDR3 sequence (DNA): TGTGCCAGCAGTTACTCACCGGAGACTGAAGCTTTCTTT. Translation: CASSYSPETEAFF.

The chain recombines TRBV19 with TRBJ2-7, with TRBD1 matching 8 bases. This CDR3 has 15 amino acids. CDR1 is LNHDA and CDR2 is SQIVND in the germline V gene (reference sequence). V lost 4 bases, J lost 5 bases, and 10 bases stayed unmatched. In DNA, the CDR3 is TGTGCCAGTAGTAAACCGGACAGGGACGTCAACGAGCAGTACTTC. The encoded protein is CASSKPDRDVNEQYF.

The CDR3 DNA reads as TGTGCCAGCAGGCGGAACACTGAAGCTTTCTTT. This gives the protein CASRRNTEAFF. The chain joins TRBV2 to TRBJ1-1; no definite D call. Trimming took 6 bases from V and 1 from J, leaving 3 bases between them. The germline V gene encodes CDR1 SNHLY and CDR2 FYNNEI. The CDR3 is 11 residues long.

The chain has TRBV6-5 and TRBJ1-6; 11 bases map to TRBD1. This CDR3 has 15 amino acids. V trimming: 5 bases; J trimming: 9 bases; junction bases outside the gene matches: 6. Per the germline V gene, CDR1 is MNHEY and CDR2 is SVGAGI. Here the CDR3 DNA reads TGTGCCAGCAGTCCCAGGACAGGGGGCTTTTCACCCCTCCACTTT. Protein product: CASSPRTGGFSPLHF.

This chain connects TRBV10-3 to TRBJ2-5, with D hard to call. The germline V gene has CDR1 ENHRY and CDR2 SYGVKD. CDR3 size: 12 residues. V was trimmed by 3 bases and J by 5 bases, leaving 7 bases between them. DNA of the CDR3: TGTGCCATCAGTGATCAAGAGGAGACCCAGTACTTC. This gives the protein CAISDQEETQYF.

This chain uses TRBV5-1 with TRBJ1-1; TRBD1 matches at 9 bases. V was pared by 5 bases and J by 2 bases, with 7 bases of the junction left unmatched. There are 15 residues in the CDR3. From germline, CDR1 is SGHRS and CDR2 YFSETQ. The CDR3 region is CASSPRTGVNTEAFF. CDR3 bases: TGCGCCAGCAGTCCAAGGACAGGGGTAAACACTGAAGCTTTCTTT.

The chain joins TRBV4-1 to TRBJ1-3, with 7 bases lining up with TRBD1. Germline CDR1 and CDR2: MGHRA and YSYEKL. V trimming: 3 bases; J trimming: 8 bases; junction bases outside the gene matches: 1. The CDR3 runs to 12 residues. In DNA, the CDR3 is TGCGCCAGCAGCCAGGGACAGTACACCATATATTTT. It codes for CASSQGQYTIYF.

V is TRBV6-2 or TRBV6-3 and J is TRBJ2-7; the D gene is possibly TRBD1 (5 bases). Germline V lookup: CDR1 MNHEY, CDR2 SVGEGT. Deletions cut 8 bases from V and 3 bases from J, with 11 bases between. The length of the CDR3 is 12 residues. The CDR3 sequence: CASRRDSYEQYF. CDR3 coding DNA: TGTGCCAGCCGCCGAGACAGCTACGAGCAGTACTTC.

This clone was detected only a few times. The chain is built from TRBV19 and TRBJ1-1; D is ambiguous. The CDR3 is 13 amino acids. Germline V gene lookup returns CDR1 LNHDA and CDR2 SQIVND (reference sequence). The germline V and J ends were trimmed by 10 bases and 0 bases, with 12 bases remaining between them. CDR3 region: CATGVSMNTEAFF. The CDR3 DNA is TGTGCCACCGGCGTTAGCATGAACACTGAAGCTTTCTTT.

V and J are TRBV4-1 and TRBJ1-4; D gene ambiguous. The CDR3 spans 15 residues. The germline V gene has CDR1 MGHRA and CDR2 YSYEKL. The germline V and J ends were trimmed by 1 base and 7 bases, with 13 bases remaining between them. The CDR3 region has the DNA TGCGCCAGCAGCCAAGTAGGGAGAACAGCTGAAAAACTGTTTTTT. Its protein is CASSQVGRTAEKLFF.

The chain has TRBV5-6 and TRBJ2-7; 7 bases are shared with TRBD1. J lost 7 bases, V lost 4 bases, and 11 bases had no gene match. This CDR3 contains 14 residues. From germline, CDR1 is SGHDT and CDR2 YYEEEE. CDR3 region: CASSPPTGLKEQYF. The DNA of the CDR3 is TGTGCCAGCAGCCCACCGACAGGGTTAAAGGAGCAGTACTTC.

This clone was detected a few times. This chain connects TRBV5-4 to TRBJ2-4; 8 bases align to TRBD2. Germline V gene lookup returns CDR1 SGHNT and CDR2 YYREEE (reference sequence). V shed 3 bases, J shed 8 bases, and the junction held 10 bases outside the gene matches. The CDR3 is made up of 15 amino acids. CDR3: CASSSSGLAEDIQYF. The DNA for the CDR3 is TGTGCCAGCAGCTCCTCTGGACTAGCTGAGGACATTCAGTACTTC.

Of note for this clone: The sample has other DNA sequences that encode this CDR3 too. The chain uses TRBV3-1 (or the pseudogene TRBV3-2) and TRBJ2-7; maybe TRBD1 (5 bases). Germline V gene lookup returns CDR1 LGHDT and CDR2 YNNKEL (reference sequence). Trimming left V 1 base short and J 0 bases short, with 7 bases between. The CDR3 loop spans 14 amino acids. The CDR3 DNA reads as TGTGCCAGCAGCCAAGGAGACAGCTCCTACGAGCAGTACTTC. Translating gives CASSQGDSSYEQYF.